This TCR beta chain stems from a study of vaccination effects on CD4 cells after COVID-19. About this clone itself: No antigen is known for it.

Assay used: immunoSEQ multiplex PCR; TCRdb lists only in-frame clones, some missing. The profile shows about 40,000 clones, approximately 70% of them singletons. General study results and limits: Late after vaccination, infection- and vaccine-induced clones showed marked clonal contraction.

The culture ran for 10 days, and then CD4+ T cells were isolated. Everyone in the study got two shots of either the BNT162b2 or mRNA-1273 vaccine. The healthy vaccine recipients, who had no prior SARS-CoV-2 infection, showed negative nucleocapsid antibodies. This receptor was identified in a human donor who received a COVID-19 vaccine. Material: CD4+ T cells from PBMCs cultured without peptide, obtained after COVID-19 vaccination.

The DNA of the CDR3 is TGTGCCAGCAGCTTTTCCGGGACACGTGGAAACACCATATATTTT. Translation gives CASSFSGTRGNTIYF. This chain links TRBV7-2 with TRBJ1-3; D may be TRBD1 (6 bases). Germline assignment: CDR1 SGHTA and CDR2 FQGNSA. The CDR3 runs to 15 residues. V lost 3 bases and J lost 3, with 12 bases in between.